Many counts were recorded for the clone carrying this T cell receptor beta chain. The antigen is unknown. Arm-PCR of CDR3 regions and iRepertoire HTBI primers were used to build TCR beta libraries. MiXCR, run by TCRdb on the multiplex PCR reads, gives a single entry per CDR3 protein. The table shows roughly 500,000 distinct CDR3 sequences, with around 20% occurring only once. CDR3 length equals 16 residues. The V end was cut by 1 base, the J end by 1 base, with 11 bases between. Germline values: CDR1 MDHEN, CDR2 SYDVKM. This entry belongs to a study of regulatory T cells in long-lasting Graves disease. Regarding time point: persistent/refractory GD, antithyroid drugs over 5 years with positive TRAb. RNA from PBMCs was the source of the TCR library. A blood draw put 8.5 to 10 milliliters of peripheral blood into EDTA tubes. Study results and caveats: Persistent disease preferred TRBV28, TRBJ1-2 and TRBJ2-5; new disease, TRBV20-1 and TRBJ2-1. Patients with persistent Graves' had lower TCR diversity than newly diagnosed patients.

This TCR derives from a female donor with Graves disease. The starting material was peripheral blood mononuclear cells (PBMCs), obtained when the disease was refractory, from a patient treated with antithyroid drugs. The chain couples TRBV28 to TRBJ1-5; the D is unclear. The CDR3 bases are TGTGCCAGCAGTTTATTTCCGCTTGAGAGCAATCAGCCCCAGCATTTT. Translation: CASSLFPLESNQPQHF.